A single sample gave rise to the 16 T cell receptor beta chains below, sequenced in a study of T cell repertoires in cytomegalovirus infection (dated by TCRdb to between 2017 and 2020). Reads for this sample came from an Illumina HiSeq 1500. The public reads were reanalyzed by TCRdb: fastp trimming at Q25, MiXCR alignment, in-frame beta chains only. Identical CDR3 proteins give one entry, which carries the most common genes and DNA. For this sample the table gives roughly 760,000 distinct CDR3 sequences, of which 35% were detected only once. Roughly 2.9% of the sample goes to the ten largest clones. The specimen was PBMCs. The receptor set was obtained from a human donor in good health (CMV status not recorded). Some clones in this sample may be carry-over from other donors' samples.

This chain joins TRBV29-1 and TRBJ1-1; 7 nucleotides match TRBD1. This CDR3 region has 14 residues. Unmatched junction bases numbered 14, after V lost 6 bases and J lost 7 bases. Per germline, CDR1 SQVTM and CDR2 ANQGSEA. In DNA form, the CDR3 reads TGCAGCGTGCTCCGGGACAGCACCAATTATGAAGCTTTCTTT. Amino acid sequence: CSVLRDSTNYEAFF.

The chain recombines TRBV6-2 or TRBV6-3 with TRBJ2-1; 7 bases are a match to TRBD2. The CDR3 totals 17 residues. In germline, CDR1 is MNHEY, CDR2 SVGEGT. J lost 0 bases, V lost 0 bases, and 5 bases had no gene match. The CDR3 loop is CASSYSNLAVSYNEQFF. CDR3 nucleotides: TGTGCCAGCAGTTACTCGAATCTAGCGGTCTCCTACAATGAGCAGTTCTTC.

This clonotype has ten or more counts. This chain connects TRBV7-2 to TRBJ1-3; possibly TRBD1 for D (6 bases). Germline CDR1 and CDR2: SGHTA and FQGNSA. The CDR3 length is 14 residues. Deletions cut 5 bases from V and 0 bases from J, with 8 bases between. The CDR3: CASSPRGSGNTIYF. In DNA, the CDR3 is TGTGCCAGCAGCCCCAGGGGCTCTGGAAACACCATATATTTT.

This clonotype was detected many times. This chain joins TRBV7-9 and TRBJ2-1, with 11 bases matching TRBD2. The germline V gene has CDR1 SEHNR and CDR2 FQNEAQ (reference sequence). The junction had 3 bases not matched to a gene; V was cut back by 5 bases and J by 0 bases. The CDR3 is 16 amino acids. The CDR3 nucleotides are TGTGCCAGCAGCCCGCTAGCGGGAGGCTCCTACAATGAGCAGTTCTTC. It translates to CASSPLAGGSYNEQFF.

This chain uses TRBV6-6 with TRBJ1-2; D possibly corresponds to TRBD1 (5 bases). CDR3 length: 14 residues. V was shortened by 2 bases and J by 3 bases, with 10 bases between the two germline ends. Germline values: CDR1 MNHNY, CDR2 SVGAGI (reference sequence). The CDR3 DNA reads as TGTGCCAGCAGTTACCTGACGGGGGACTATGGCTACACCTTC. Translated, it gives CASSYLTGDYGYTF.

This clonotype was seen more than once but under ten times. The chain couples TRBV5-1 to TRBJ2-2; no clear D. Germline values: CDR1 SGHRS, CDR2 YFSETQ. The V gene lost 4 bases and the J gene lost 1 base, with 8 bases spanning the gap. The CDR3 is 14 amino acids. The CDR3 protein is CASSLNKNTGELFF. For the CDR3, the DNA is TGCGCCAGCAGCCTAAACAAGAACACCGGGGAGCTGTTTTTT. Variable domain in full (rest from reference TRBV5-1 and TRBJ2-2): KAGVTQTPRYLIKTRGQQVTLSCSPISGHRSVSWYQQTPGQGLQFLFEYFSETQRNKGNFPGRFSGRQFSNSRSEMNVSTLELGDSALYLCASSLNKNTGELFFGEGSRLTVL.

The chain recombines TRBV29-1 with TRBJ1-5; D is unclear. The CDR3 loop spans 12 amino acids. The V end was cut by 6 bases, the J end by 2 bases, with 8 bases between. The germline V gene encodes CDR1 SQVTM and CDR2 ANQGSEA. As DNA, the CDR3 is TGCAGCGTACGGGATGGCAATCAGCCCCAGCATTTT. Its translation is CSVRDGNQPQHF.

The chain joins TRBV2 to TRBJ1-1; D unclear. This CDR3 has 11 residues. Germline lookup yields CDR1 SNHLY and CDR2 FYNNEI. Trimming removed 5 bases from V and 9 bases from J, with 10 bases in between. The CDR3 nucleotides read TGTGCCAGCAGTACTCGAATTAAAGCTTTCTTT. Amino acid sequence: CASSTRIKAFF. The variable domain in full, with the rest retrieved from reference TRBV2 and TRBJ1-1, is EPEVTQTPSHQVTQMGQEVILRCVPISNHLYFYWYRQILGQKVEFLVSFYNNEISEKSEIFDDQFSVERPDGSNFTLKIRSTKLEDSAMYFCASSTRIKAFFGQGTRLTVV.

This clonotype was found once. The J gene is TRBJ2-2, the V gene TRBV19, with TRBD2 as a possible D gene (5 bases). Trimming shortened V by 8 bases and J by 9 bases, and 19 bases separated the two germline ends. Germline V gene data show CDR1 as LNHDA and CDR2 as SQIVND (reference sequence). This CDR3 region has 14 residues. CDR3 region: CASSPFGEPWELFF. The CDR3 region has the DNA TGTGCCAGTTCCCCGTTTGGGGAGCCCTGGGAGCTGTTTTTT.

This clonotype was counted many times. The CDR3 here is CASSNATSGFWNTEAFF. The CDR3 DNA is TGTGCCAGCAGCAACGCAACCTCCGGGTTCTGGAACACTGAAGCTTTCTTT. V usage is TRBV27 and J usage is TRBJ1-1; D unresolved. Trimming pared 6 bases from V and 1 base from J, leaving 21 bases between. The CDR3 covers 17 residues. Germline V CDR1 and CDR2: MNHEY, SMNVEV (reference sequence).

CDR3 in amino acids: CAWGGQGASSYEQYF. As DNA, the CDR3 is TGTGCCTGGGGAGGACAGGGGGCTTCCTCCTACGAGCAGTACTTC. The chain is built from TRBV30 and TRBJ2-7; 11 bases map to TRBD1. Germline CDR1 reads GTSNPN; CDR2 reads SVGIG (reference sequence). The V and J ends lost 5 bases and 0 bases, in that order; junction bases with no gene match: 6. The length of the CDR3 is 15 residues.

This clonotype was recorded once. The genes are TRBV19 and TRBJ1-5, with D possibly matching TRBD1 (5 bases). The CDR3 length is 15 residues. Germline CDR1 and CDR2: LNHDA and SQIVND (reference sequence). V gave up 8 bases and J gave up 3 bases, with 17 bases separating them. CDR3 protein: CASQSEDSHNQPQHF. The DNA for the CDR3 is TGTGCCAGTCAATCAGAAGACAGTCACAATCAGCCCCAGCATTTT. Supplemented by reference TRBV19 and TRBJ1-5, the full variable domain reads DGGITQSPKYLFRKEGQNVTLSCEQNLNHDAMYWYRQDPGQGLRLIYYSQIVNDFQKGDIAEGYSVSREKKESFPLTVTSAQKNPTAFYLCASQSEDSHNQPQHFGDGTRLSIL.

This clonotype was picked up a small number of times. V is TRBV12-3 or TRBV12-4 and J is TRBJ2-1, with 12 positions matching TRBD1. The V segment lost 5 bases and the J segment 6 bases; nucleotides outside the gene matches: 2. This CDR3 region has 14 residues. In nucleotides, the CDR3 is TGTGCCAGCAGTCCGGGACAGGGGGCCAATGAGCAGTTCTTC. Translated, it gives CASSPGQGANEQFF.

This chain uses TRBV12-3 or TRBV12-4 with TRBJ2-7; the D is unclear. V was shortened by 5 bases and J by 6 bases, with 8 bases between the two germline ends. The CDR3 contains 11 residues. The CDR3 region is CASSKGGEQYF. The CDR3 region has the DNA TGTGCCAGCAGTAAGGGTGGCGAGCAGTACTTC.

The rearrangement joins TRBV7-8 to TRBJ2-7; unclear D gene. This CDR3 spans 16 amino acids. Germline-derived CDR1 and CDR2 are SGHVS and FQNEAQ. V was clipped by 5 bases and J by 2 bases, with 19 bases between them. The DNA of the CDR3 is TGTGCCAGCAGCCCGGCGCTGCGAACGCTCGCCTACGAGCAGTACTTC. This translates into CASSPALRTLAYEQYF.

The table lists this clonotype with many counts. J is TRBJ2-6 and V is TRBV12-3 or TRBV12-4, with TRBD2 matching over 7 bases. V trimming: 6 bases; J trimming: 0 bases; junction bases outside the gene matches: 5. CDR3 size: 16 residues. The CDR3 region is CASSPAGFSGANVLTF. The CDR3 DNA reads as TGTGCCAGCAGCCCAGCGGGGTTCTCTGGGGCCAACGTCCTGACTTTC.